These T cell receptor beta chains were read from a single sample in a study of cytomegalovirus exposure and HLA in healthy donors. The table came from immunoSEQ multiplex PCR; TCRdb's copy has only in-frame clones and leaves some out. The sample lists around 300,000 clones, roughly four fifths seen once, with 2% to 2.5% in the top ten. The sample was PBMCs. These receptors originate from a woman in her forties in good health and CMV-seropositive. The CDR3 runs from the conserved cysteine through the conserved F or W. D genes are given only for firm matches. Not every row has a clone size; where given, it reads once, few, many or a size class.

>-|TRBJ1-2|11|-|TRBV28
TGTGCCTGCGGGCAGAACTATGGCTACACCTTC
CACGQNYGYTF
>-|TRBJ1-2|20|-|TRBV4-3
TGCGCCAGCAGCCAGAACAAGGGAGGATTCGAGAAGGCCTCCACACAGGGCTACACCTTC
CASSQNKGGFEKASTQGYTF
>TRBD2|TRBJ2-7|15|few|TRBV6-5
TGTGCCAGCAGGTATAACGGGGGGGCCGGCAACGAGCAGTACTTC
CASRYNGGAGNEQYF
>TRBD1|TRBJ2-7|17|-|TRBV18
TGTGCCAGCTCGCTCCAAGGGCACGGGACAGGGCTGTCTGAGCAGTACTTC
CASSLQGHGTGLSEQYF
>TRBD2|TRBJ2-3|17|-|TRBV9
TGTGCCAGCAGCCCTTGGGGGGGGACTAGCGGGAAGGATACGCAGTATTTT
CASSPWGGTSGKDTQYF
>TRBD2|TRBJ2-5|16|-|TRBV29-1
TGCAGCGTTGAAGGTCGAGCGGGAGGGTACGAAGAGACCCAGTACTTC
CSVEGRAGGYEETQYF
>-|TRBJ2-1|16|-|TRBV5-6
TGTGCCAGCAGCCCTCTCCGGCCGGAGACGACCAATGAGCAGTTCTTC
CASSPLRPETTNEQFF
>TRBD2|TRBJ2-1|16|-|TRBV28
TGTGCCAGCACCGGACTAGCGGGAGTGGGGTACAATGAGCAGTTCTTC
CASTGLAGVGYNEQFF
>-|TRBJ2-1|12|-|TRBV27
TGTGCCAGCAGAACAGGGTACGATGAGCAGTTCTTC
CASRTGYDEQFF
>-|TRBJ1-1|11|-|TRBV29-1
TGCAGTTCACAGGAGAACACTGAAGCTTTCTTT
CSSQENTEAFF
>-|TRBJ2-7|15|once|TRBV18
TGTGCCAGCTCGTCTCTCCGGGACTTAAACTACGAGCAGTACTTC
CASSSLRDLNYEQYF
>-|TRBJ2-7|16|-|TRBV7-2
TGTGCCAGCAGCTTAGCATACGGGGGAGGTAGCAACGAGCAGTACTTC
CASSLAYGGGSNEQYF
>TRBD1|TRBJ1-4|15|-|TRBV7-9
TGTGCCAGCAGCCCCAGGACAGGGGGCACTGAAAAACTGTTTTTT
CASSPRTGGTEKLFF
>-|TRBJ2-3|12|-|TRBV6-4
TGTGCCAGCAGTAGAGGACTCCCAGGGCAGTATTTT
CASSRGLPGQYF
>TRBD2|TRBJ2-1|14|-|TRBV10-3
TGTGCCACCTCCGGGACTAGCGCCCTCAATGAGCAGTTCTTC
CATSGTSALNEQFF
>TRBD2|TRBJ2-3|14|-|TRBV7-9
TGTGCCAGCAGCCCTCCGGGGAGCGGGATTACGCAGTATTTT
CASSPPGSGITQYF
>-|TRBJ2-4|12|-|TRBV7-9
TGTGCCAGCAGCTCGAGCCAAAACATTCAGTACTTC
CASSSSQNIQYF
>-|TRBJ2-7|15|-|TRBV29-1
TGCAGCGTTGGACAGTTTTCCATGAGCTCCTACGAGCAGTACTTC
CSVGQFSMSSYEQYF
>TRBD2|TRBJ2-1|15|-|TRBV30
TGTGCCTGGAGTGGGGCTAGCGGAAGCTACAATGAGCAGTTCTTC
CAWSGASGSYNEQFF
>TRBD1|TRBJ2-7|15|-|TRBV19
TGTGCCAGTAGTCCTGGGACAGGGGGCATCGACGAGCAGTACTTC
CASSPGTGGIDEQYF
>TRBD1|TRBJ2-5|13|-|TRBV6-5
TGTGCCAGCAGGCACCCGACAGGGGGTACCCAGTACTTC
CASRHPTGGTQYF
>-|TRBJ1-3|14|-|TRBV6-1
TGTGCCAGCAGGGACGACAGTCGGAGAAACACCATATATTTT
CASRDDSRRNTIYF
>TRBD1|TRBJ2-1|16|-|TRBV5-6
TGTGCCAGCAGCTACAGGGGCCTAAGCTCCTACAATGAGCAGTTCTTC
CASSYRGLSSYNEQFF
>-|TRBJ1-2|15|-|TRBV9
TGTGCCAGCAGTGTCGATTTAACGGTTAACTATGGCTACACCTTC
CASSVDLTVNYGYTF
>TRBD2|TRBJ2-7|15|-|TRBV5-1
TGCGCCAGCAGCCAGGCCTCCGGACTAGGCTACGAGCAGTACTTC
CASSQASGLGYEQYF
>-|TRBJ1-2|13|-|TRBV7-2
TGTGCCAGCAGCTTAGGGCCCGACTATGGCTACACCTTC
CASSLGPDYGYTF
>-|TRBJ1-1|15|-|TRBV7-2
TGTGCCAGCAGCCCTATACTGGTGGGGGGTCATGAAGCTTTCTTT
CASSPILVGGHEAFF
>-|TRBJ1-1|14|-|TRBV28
TGTGCCAGCAGTTTAAGGGGAATGAACACTGAAGCTTTCTTT
CASSLRGMNTEAFF
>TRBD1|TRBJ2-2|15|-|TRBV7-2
TGTGCCAGCAGCCCTAGACAGGGGGTAGGCGGGGAGCTGTTTTTT
CASSPRQGVGGELFF
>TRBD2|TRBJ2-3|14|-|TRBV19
TGTGCCAGTAGCCGACTAGCGGGTTCAGATACGCAGTATTTT
CASSRLAGSDTQYF
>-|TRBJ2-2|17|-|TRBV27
TGTGCCAGCAGTTCCCTGGACCTGGGGCCCAACACCGGGGAGCTGTTTTTT
CASSSLDLGPNTGELFF
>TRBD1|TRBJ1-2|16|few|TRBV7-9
TGTGCCAGCAGCTTACCAGGGGGGCTCATTGACTATGGCTACACCTTC
CASSLPGGLIDYGYTF
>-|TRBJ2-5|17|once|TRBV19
TGTGCCAGTAGTATAGATGGGGCGGGCGGGAACCAAGAGACCCAGTACTTC
CASSIDGAGGNQETQYF
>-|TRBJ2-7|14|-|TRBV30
TGTGCCTGGAGGGGGACTTCGCGCTCCTACGAGCAGTACTTC
CAWRGTSRSYEQYF
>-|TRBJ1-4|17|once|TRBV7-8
TGTGCCAGCAGCTCCCGGGCCCTTTCTAGCTCTTTTGAAAAACTGTTTTTT
CASSSRALSSSFEKLFF
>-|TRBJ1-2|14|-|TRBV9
TGTGCCAGCAGCGCAGATTGGAGTAACTATGGCTACACCTTC
CASSADWSNYGYTF
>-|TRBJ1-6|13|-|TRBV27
TGTGCCAGCAGTTTTTTCAGAAATTCACCCCTCCACTTT
CASSFFRNSPLHF
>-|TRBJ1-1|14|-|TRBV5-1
TGCGCCAGCAGCTTGGAACAGGGAGTCACTGAAGCTTTCTTT
CASSLEQGVTEAFF
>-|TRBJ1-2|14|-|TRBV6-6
TGTGCCAGCAGTTACCGAGGGGGAGCCTATGGCTACACCTTC
CASSYRGGAYGYTF
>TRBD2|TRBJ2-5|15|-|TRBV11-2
TGTGCCAGCAGCTTCTCTGACCTAGCGGGAGAGACCCAGTACTTC
CASSFSDLAGETQYF
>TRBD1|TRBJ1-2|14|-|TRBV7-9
TGTGCCAGCAGCTTTGGACAGGCAAACTATGGCTACACCTTC
CASSFGQANYGYTF
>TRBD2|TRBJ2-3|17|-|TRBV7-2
TGTGCCAGCAGCCAGGCGCGCGGGAGGGCCACCACAGATACGCAGTATTTT
CASSQARGRATTDTQYF
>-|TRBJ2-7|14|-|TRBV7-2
TGTGCCAGCAGCTTAGTAGCTAGCGACGACGAGCAGTACTTC
CASSLVASDDEQYF
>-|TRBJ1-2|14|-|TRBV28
TGTGCCAGCAGCCCACCCCCGGGGGACGGCGGCTACACCTTC
CASSPPPGDGGYTF
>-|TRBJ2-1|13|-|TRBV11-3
TGTGCCAGCAGCTTAGAACAGCGGAATGAGCAGTTCTTC
CASSLEQRNEQFF
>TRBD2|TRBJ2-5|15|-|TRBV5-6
TGTGCCAGCAGCTTGGCGGGGACTAGTCTGGAGACCCAGTACTTC
CASSLAGTSLETQYF
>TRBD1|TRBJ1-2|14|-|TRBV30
TGTGCCTGGGACAGGGGGGAAACTAACTATGGCTACACCTTC
CAWDRGETNYGYTF
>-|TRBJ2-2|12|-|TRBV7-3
TGTGCCAGCAGCCCAAACACCGGGGAGCTGTTTTTT
CASSPNTGELFF
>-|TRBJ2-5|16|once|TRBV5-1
TGCGCCAGCAGCAGCAGGAGGCGGGGAACGGTGGAGACCCAGTACTTC
CASSSRRRGTVETQYF
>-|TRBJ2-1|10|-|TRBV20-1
TGCAGTGCTAGCTTCAATGAGCAGTTCTTC
CSASFNEQFF
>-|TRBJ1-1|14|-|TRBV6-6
TGTGCCAGCAGGGAGACAGGCGGGAACACTGAAGCTTTCTTT
CASRETGGNTEAFF
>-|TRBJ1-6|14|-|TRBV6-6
TGTGCCAGCAGTTACAGGGAAGAGGGTTCACCCCTCCACTTT
CASSYREEGSPLHF
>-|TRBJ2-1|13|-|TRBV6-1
TGTGCCAGCAGTGCGATAAGGGGGAATGAGCAGTTCTTC
CASSAIRGNEQFF
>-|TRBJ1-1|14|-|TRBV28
TGTGCCAGCAGGTCCTTCAGGGTAGAAACTGAAGCTTTCTTT
CASRSFRVETEAFF
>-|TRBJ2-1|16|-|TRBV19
TGTGCCAGTAGTATAGCCACGGGAGTGGTCTACAATGAGCAGTTCTTC
CASSIATGVVYNEQFF
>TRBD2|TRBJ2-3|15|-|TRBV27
TGTGCCAGCAGGTTTGGAATAGCGGGAGTAGGTACGCAGTATTTT
CASRFGIAGVGTQYF
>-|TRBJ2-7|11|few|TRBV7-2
TGTGCCAGCAGCCCTACGGGAGCGCAGTACTTC
CASSPTGAQYF
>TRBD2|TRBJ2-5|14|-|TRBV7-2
TGTGCCAGCAGTTATCACGGGAGGAGTGAGACCCAGTACTTC
CASSYHGRSETQYF